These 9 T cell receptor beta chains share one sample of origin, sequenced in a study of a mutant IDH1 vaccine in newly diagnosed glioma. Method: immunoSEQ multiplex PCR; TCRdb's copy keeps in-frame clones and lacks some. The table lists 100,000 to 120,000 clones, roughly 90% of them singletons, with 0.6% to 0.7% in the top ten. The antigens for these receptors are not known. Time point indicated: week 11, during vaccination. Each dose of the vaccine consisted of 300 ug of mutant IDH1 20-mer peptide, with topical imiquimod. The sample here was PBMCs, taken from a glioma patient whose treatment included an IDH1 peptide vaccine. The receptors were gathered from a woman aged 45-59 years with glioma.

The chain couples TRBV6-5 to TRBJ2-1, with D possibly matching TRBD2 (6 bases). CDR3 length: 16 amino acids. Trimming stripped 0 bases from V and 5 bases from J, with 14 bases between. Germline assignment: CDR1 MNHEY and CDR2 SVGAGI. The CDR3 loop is CASSYSKLAGDNEQFF. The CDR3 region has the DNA TGTGCCAGCAGTTACTCGAAACTAGCTGGAGACAATGAGCAGTTCTTC.

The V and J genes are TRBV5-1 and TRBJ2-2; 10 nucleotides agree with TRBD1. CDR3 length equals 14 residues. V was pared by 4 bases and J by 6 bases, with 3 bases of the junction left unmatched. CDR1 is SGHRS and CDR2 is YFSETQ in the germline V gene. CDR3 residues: CASSLGQGAGELFF. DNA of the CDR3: TGCGCCAGCAGCCTAGGACAGGGGGCCGGGGAGCTGTTTTTT.

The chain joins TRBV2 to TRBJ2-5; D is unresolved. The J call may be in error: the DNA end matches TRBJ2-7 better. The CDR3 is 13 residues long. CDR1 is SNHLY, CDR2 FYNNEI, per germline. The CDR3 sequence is CASEAGLTYEQYF. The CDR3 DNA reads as TGTGCCAGCGAGGCAGGCCTGACCTACGAGCAGTACTTC.

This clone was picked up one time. The CDR3 loop is CASSSTGNEQFF. In DNA form, the CDR3 reads TGTGCCAGCAGCTCGACAGGGAATGAGCAGTTCTTC. The chain recombines TRBV7-9 with TRBJ2-1; 7 bases map to TRBD1. Germline V gives CDR1 SEHNR, CDR2 FQNEAQ (reference sequence). The CDR3 sequence is 12 residues long. Losses at the gene ends were 4 bases for V and 7 bases for J; bases not matched to a gene: 1.

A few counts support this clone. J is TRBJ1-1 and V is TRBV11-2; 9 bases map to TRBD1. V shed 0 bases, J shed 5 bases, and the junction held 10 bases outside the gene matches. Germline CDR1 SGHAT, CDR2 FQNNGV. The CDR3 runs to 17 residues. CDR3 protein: CASSLDGTGRMGTEAFF. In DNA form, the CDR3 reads TGTGCCAGCAGCTTAGATGGGACAGGGAGAATGGGAACTGAAGCTTTCTTT.

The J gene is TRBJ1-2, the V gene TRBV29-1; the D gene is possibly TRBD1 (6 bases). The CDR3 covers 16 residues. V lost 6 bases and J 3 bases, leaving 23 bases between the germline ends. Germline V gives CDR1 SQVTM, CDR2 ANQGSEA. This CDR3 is CSVYRDTRERDYGYTF. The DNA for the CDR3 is TGCAGCGTCTACCGGGACACAAGAGAAAGGGACTATGGCTACACCTTC.

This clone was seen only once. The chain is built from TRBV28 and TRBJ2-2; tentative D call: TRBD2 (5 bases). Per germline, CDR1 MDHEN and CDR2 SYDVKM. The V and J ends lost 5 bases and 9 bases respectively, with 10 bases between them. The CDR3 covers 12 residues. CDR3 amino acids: CASSPGSRELFF. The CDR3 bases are TGTGCCAGCAGTCCGGGATCCAGGGAGCTGTTTTTT.

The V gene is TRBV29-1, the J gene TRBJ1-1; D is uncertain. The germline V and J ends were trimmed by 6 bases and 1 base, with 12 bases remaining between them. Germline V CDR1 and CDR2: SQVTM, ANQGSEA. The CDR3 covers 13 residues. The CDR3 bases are TGCAGCGTCGATGGACGGGGGAACACTGAAGCTTTCTTT. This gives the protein CSVDGRGNTEAFF.

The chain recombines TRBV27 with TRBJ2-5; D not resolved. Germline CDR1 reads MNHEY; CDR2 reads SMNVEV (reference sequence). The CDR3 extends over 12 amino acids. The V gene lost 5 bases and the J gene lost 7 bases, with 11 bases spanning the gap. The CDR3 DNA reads TGTGCCAGCAGTCCCTCACGGCGGACCCAGTACTTC. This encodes CASSPSRRTQYF.